The rows below give T cell receptor beta chains drawn from one sample of a study of T cells in Graves' hyperthyroidism and ophthalmopathy. MiXCR, run by TCRdb on the multiplex PCR reads, gives a single entry per CDR3 protein. Here the sample spans 500,000 to 800,000 distinct CDR3 sequences, 45% being singletons. Sequenced sample: peripheral blood or thyroid tissue (not recorded which). The receptors were gathered from an adult man with Graves' disease, either hyperthyroidism or ophthalmopathy (not recorded which). Each CDR3 is given without its conserved first and last residue. D genes are given only for firm matches.

V: TRBV2; D: TRBD1; J: TRBJ1-6; CDR3: ASRAGTALH
V: TRBV7-2; D: TRBD1; J: TRBJ1-5; CDR3: ASSPIRDRGRQPQH
V: TRBV10-3; D: NA; J: TRBJ1-3; CDR3: AISEEQGTGNTIY
V: TRBV7-9; D: NA; J: TRBJ2-5; CDR3: ASSLLFPRLQETQY
V: TRBV16; D: TRBD2; J: TRBJ2-7; CDR3: ASSQWTSGGYEQY
V: TRBV29-1; D: NA; J: TRBJ1-1; CDR3: SVGRVGNTEAF
V: TRBV7-9; D: NA; J: TRBJ1-1; CDR3: ASSSIRGRNTEAF
V: TRBV5-1; D: NA; J: TRBJ2-7; CDR3: ASSLNSDEQY
V: TRBV25-1; D: NA; J: TRBJ1-5; CDR3: ARPGEGNQPQH
V: TRBV10-3; D: NA; J: TRBJ1-5; CDR3: ASSEATGRAQPQH
V: TRBV20-1; D: NA; J: TRBJ2-7; CDR3: SASEVSGYEQY
V: TRBV20-1; D: NA; J: TRBJ1-1; CDR3: SAQYRLNTEAF
V: TRBV4-1; D: NA; J: TRBJ1-6; CDR3: ASSQGGAYNSPLH
V: TRBV7-2; D: TRBD1; J: TRBJ1-6; CDR3: ASSQDRGQGPLGTPLH
V: TRBV10-2; D: TRBD1; J: TRBJ1-2; CDR3: ASSESIRGQLGYT
V: TRBV15; D: NA; J: TRBJ2-6; CDR3: ATSSSTASGANVLT
V: TRBV29-1; D: NA; J: TRBJ2-7; CDR3: SGQTGYEQY
V: TRBV7-9; D: NA; J: TRBJ2-7; CDR3: ASGPGGGVEQY
V: TRBV13; D: TRBD2; J: TRBJ2-7; CDR3: ASSSTDRTSGRWYEQY
V: TRBV5-1; D: NA; J: TRBJ2-7; CDR3: ASSLPPTSYEQY
V: TRBV20-1; D: NA; J: TRBJ1-3; CDR3: SARYQGTIY
V: TRBV29-1; D: TRBD1; J: TRBJ2-5; CDR3: SVVNPGTGTGETQY
V: TRBV25-1; D: NA; J: TRBJ1-5; CDR3: ASSSPDLISNQPQH
V: TRBV15; D: TRBD1; J: NA; CDR3: ATSRDLWQGAGNEQF
V: TRBV7-8; D: NA; J: TRBJ1-1; CDR3: ASSPQGTSNTEAF
V: TRBV5-5; D: TRBD1; J: TRBJ1-1; CDR3: ASSFSVGQGLTEAF
V: TRBV20-1; D: TRBD1; J: TRBJ1-1; CDR3: SARDSGQGNTEAF